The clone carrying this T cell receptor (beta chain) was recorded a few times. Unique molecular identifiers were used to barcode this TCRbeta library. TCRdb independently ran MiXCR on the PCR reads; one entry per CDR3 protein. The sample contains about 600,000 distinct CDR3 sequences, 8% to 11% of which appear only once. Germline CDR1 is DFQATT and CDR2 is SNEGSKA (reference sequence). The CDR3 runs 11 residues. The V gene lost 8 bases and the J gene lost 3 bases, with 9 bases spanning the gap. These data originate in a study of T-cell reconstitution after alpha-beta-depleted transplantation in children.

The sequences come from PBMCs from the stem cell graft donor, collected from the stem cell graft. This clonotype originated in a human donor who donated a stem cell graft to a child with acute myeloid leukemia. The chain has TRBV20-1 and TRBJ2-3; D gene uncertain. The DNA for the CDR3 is TGCAGTCCGGGCCAAACAGATACGCAGTATTTT. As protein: CSPGQTDTQYF.